The T cell receptor beta chain described here comes from a study of T cells in localized non-small cell lung cancer. This table comes from immunoSEQ multiplex PCR, and its TCRdb copy is limited to in-frame clones, with some not included. The sample lists more than 20,000 clones; roughly 88% were seen once. Looked up from germline, CDR1 is MNHNS and CDR2 is SASEGT. Trimming took 5 bases from V and 5 from J, leaving 10 bases between them. This CDR3 is 14 amino acids long. The receptor's source is a man aged 35-69 years with stage II lung adenocarcinoma. The chain employs TRBV6-1 and TRBJ2-6; maybe TRBD1 (5 bases). The sequencing used PBMCs, collected before any cancer treatment. The CDR3 loop reads CASSIRVRANVLTF. Here the CDR3 DNA reads TGTGCCAGCAGTATCAGGGTTAGGGCCAACGTCCTGACTTTC.